One T cell receptor (beta chain) is described in this entry. This specimen belongs to a study of blood T cell repertoires in COVID-19. After removal of 4 bases from V and 1 base from J, the junction contained 8 bases not matched to a gene. The germline gives CDR1 PRHDT, CDR2 FYEKMQ (reference sequence). The CDR3 loop spans 16 amino acids. Sequencing was performed with immunoSEQ multiplex PCR; in TCRdb, only in-frame clones are kept and a portion is missing. Counted here are about 330,000 clones, roughly nine tenths occurring once; the ten biggest clones make up under 6.5%. The chain employs TRBV13 and TRBJ2-7; TRBD1 aligns across 9 bases. The sequenced sample was PBMCs or T cells enriched from blood (not recorded which). This receptor was taken from a woman aged 25 to 45 who had recovered from COVID-19. CDR3 nucleotide sequence: TGTGCCAGCAGCTGGGCTGGACAGGGGCCATCCTACGAGCAGTACTTC. Amino acids: CASSWAGQGPSYEQYF.